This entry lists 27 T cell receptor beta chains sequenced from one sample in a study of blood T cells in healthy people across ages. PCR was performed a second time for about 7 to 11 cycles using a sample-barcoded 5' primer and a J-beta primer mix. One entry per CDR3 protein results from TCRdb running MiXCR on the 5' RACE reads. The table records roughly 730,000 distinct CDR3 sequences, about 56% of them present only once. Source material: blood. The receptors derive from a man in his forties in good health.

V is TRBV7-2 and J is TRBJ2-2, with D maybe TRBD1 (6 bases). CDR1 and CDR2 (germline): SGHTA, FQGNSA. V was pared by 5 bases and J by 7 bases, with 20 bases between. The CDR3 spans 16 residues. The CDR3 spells CASSRRVTGGDGELFF. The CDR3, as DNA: TGTGCCAGCAGCCGCAGGGTGACAGGAGGAGACGGGGAGCTGTTTTTT.

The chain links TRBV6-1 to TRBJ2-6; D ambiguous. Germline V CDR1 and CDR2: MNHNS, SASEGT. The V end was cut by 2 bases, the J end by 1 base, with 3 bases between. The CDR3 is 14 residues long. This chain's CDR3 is CASSELSGANVLTF. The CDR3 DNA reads TGTGCCAGCAGTGAACTTTCTGGGGCCAACGTCCTGACTTTC.

CDR3 region: CASSYPGLTGGETQYF. CDR3 in DNA: TGTGCCAGCAGTTACCCGGGACTTACCGGCGGGGAGACCCAGTACTTC. The rearrangement links TRBV6-5 to TRBJ2-5; D is possibly TRBD2 (6 bases). The CDR3 is 16 amino acids. Germline V gives CDR1 MNHEY, CDR2 SVGAGI. V gave up 2 bases and J gave up 5 bases, with 18 bases separating them.

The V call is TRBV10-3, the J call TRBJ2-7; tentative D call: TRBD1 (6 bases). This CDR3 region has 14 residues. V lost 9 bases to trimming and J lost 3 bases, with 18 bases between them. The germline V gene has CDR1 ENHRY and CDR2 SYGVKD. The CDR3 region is CAIQGRGKLYEQYF. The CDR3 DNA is TGTGCCATACAGGGTAGGGGAAAACTCTACGAGCAGTACTTC.

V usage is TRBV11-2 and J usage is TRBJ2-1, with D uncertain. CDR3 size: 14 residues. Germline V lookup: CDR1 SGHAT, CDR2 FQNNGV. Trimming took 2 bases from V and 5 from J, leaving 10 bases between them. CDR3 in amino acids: CASSLRGTNNEQFF. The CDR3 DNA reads TGTGCCAGCAGCTTACGCGGAACTAACAATGAGCAGTTCTTC.

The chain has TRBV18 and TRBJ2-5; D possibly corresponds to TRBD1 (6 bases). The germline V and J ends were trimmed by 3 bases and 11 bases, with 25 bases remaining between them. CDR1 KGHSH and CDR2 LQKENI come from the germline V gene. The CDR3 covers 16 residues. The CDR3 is CASSPQSDRFYNEQYF. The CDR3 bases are TGTGCCAGCTCACCCCAATCAGACAGGTTTTACAATGAGCAGTACTTC.

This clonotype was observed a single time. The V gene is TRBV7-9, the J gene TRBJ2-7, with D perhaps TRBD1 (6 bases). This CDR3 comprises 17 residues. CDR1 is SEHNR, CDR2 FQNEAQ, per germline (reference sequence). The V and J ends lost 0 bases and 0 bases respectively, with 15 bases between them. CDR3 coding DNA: TGTGCCAGCAGCTTAGCGGGGGTAGGGGGTAGCTCCTACGAGCAGTACTTC. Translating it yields CASSLAGVGGSSYEQYF.

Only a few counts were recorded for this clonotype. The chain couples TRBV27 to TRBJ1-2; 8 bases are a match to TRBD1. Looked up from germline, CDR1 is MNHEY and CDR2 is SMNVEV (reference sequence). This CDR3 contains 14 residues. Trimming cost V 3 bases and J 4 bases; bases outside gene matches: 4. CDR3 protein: CASSFQGASYGYTF. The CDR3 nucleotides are TGTGCCAGCAGTTTTCAGGGGGCAAGCTATGGCTACACCTTC.

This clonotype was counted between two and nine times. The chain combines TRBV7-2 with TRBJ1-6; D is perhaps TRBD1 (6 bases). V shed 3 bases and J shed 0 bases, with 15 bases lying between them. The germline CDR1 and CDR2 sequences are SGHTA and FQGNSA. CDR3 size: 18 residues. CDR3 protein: CASSFRVTDSSYNSPLHF. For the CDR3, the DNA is TGTGCCAGCAGCTTTAGGGTAACGGACAGCTCCTATAATTCACCCCTCCACTTT.

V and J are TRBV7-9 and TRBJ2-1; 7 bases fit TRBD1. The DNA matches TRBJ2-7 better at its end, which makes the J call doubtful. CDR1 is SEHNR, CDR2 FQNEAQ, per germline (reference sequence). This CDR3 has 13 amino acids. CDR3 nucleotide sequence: TGTGCCAGCAGCTCAGGGACAGAACGGGGGCAGTACTTC. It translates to CASSSGTERGQYF.

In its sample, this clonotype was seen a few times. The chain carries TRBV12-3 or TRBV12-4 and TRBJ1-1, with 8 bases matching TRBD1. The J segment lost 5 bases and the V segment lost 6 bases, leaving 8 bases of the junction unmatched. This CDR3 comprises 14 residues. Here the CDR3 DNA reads TGTGCCAGCAGCCCCCGACAGGGGATTACTGAAGCTTTCTTT. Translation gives CASSPRQGITEAFF.

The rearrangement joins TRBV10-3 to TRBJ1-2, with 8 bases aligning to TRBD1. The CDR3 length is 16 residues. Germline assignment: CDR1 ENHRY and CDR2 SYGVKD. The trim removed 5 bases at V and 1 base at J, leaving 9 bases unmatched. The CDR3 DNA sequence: TGTGCCATCAGTCAACTGGACAGGGCGGTTAACTATGGCTACACCTTC. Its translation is CAISQLDRAVNYGYTF.

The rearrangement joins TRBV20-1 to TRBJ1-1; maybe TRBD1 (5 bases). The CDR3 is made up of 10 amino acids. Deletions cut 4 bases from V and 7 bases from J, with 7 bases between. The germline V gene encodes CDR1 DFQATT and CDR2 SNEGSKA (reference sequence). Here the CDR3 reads CSAKRGEAFF. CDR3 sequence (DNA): TGCAGTGCTAAAAGGGGTGAAGCTTTCTTT.

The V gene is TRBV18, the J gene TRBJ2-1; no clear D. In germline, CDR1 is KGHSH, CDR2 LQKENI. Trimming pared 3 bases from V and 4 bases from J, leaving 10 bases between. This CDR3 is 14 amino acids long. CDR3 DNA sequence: TGTGCCAGCTCACCGTCAGGAGAATACAATGAGCAGTTCTTC. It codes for CASSPSGEYNEQFF.

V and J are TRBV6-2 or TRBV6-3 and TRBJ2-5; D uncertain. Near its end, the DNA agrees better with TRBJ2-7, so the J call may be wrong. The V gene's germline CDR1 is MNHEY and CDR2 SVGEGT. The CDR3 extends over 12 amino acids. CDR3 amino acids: CASRGWSYEQYF. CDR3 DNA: TGTGCCAGCAGGGGGTGGTCCTACGAGCAGTACTTC.

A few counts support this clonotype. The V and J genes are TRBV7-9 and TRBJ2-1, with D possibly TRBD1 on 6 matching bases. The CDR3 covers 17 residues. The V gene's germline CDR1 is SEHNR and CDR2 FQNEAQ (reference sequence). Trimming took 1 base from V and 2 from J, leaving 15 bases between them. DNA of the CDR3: TGTGCCAGCAGCTTAGGCGCAGGGGCGAGGACCTACAATGAGCAGTTCTTC. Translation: CASSLGAGARTYNEQFF.

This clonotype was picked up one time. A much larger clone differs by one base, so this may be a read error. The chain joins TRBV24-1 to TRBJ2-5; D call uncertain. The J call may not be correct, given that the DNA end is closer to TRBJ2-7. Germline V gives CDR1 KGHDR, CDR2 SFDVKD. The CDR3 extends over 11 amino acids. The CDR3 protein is CATSAGDEQYF. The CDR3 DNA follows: TGTGCCACCAGTGCGGGTGACGAGCAGTACTTC.

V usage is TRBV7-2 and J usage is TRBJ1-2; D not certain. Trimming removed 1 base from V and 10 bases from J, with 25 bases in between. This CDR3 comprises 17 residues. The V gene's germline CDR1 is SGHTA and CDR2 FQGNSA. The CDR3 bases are TGTGCCAGCAGCTTAGAGTCTGTCTCGCGCAGCAACAAGGACTACACCTTC. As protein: CASSLESVSRSNKDYTF.

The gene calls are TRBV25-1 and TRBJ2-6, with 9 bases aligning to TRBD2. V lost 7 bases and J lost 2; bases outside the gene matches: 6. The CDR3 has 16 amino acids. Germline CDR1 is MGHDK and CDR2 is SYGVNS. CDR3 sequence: CASMEASGAGANVLTF. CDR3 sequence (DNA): TGTGCCAGCATGGAGGCTAGCGGGGCTGGGGCCAACGTCCTGACTTTC.

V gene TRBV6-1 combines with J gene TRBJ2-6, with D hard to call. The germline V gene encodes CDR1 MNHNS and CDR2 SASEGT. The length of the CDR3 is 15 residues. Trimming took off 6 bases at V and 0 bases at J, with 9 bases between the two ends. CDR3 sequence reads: CASRGESSGANVLTF. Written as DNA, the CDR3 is TGTGCCAGCAGAGGCGAGAGCTCTGGGGCCAACGTCCTGACTTTC.

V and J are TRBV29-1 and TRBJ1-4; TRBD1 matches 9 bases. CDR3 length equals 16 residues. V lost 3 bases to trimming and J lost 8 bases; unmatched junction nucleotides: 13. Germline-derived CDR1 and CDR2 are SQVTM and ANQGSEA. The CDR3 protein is CSVEEGQGRSREKLFF. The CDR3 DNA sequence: TGCAGCGTTGAGGAGGGACAGGGACGGTCTCGGGAAAAACTGTTTTTT.

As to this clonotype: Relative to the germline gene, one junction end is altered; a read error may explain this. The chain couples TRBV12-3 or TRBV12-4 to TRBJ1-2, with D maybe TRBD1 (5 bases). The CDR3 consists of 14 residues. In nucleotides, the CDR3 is TGTACCAGCAGTCCTACGGGACGGGTCTATGGCTACACCTTC. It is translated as CTSSPTGRVYGYTF.

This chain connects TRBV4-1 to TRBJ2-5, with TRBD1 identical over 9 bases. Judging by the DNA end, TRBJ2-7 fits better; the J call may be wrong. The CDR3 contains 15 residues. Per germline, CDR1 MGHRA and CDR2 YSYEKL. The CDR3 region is CASSPLPGTGSEQYF. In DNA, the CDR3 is TGCGCCAGCAGCCCGCTTCCCGGGACAGGGAGCGAGCAGTACTTC.

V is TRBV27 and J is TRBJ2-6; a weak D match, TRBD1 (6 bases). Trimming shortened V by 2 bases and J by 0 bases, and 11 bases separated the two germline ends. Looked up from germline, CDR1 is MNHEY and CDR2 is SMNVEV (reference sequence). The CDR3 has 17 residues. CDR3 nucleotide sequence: TGTGCCAGCAGTTTAAGACAGGATACCTCTGGGGCCAACGTCCTGACTTTC. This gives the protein CASSLRQDTSGANVLTF.

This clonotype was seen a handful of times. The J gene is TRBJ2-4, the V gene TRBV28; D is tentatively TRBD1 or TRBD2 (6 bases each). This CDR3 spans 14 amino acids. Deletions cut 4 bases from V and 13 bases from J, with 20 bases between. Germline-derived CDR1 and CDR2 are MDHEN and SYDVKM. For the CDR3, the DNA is TGTGCCAGCAGTTCACCCAGCCCCACAGGGAGGCAGTACTTC. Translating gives CASSSPSPTGRQYF. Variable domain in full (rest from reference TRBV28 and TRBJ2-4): DVKVTQSSRYLVKRTGEKVFLECVQDMDHENMFWYRQDPGLGLRLIYFSYDVKMKEKGDIPEGYSVSREKKERFSLILESASTNQTSMYLCASSSPSPTGRQYFGAGTRLSVL.

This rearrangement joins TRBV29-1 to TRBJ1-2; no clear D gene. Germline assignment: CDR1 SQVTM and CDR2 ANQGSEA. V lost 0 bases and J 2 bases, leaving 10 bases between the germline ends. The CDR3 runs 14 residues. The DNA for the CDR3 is TGCAGCGTTGAAGATCTTCCGGGAAACTATGGCTACACCTTC. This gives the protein CSVEDLPGNYGYTF.

The CDR3 coding sequence is TGTGCCAGCAGTGCCGCGCGGGGGGGCTTAGGGGAGACCCAGTACTTC. Translation gives CASSAARGGLGETQYF. V and J are TRBV6-1 and TRBJ2-5, with TRBD2 matching 9 bases. Germline V lookup: CDR1 MNHNS, CDR2 SASEGT. This CDR3 contains 16 residues. V lost 4 bases to trimming and J lost 5 bases; unmatched junction nucleotides: 11.